These T cell receptor beta chains were read from a single sample in a study of human versus mouse CDR3 diversity and MHC coevolution. Sequencing used immunoSEQ multiplex PCR; TCRdb keeps in-frame clones, though not all of them. This sample has about 83,000 clones, with approximately 90% found just once. Sequencing was performed on naive CD4+ T cells from blood. The source of these receptors is a person aged 25 to 69 in good health. The conserved cysteine and the conserved F or W are not part of the CDR3 here. Each record gives: J gene, V gene, CDR3 protein.

>TRBJ2-5|TRBV5-1
ASQRDFDGRETQY
>TRBJ2-1|TRBV15
ATSSGTGFSGGTLSYNEQF
>TRBJ2-2|TRBV5-1
ASSPGTSGTGELF
>TRBJ1-1|TRBV2
ASRYSSFEAF
>TRBJ2-7|TRBV7-2
ASSLGASSGQY
>.|TRBV6-1
ASSEALRGSYEQY
>TRBJ2-7|TRBV19
ASGQNGVSYEQY
>TRBJ2-1|TRBV7-9
ASSTARDLAGVTKMQF
>TRBJ2-3|TRBV10-3
AIRGRGVDTQY
>TRBJ1-2|TRBV30
AWSPDGNYGYT
>TRBJ1-4|TRBV7-2
ASSLAGREKLF
>TRBJ2-1|TRBV7-9
ASSLSRGSLAGAEQF
>TRBJ1-5|TRBV6-5
ASSPGTGNQPQH
>TRBJ2-5|TRBV5-5
ASSRGVAGKETQY
>TRBJ1-6|TRBV7-2
ASSSTGFGNSPLH
>TRBJ2-7|TRBV6-1
ASSRTGGEQY
>TRBJ2-1|TRBV6-4
ASRGQGVGNEQF
>TRBJ2-2|TRBV19
ASRNQVPGELF
>TRBJ2-7|TRBV15
ATNNVGRGSSYEQY
>TRBJ2-1|TRBV19
ASSIIGVDYNEQF
>TRBJ1-4|TRBV28
ASSFGQGVGEKLF
>TRBJ1-5|TRBV28
ASGPTWAPNQPQH
>TRBJ2-1|TRBV27
ASSVSDPAYNEQF
>TRBJ2-3|TRBV18
ASSLLAGTSTDTQY
>TRBJ1-1|TRBV7-9
ASSQGGGWNTEAF
>TRBJ2-2|TRBV6-5
ASSGLVPAGELF
>TRBJ2-3|TRBV14
ASSQWLAGVSTDTQY
>TRBJ2-5|TRBV9
ASSVAWDRGETQY
>TRBJ2-7|TRBV5-7
ASSCDRDEQY
>TRBJ2-7|TRBV7-9
ASSSRGTGASYEQY
>TRBJ1-2|TRBV7-2
ASSFPQLYDSNYGYT
>TRBJ2-7|TRBV6-6
ASSSGGSYEQY
>TRBJ2-7|TRBV18
ASSPQIGRPTYEQY
>TRBJ2-2|TRBV5-1
ASSLSGSGTTGELF
>TRBJ2-1|TRBV4-1
ASSRLAGGEFNEQF
>TRBJ2-7|TRBV7-9
ASSLGGAATYEQY
>TRBJ1-4|TRBV6-5
ASSYSTGGSREKLF